This passage covers 11 T cell receptor beta chains from one sample sequenced in a study of T cell clones after liver transplantation. Data came from immunoSEQ multiplex PCR; TCRdb stores just in-frame clones and leaves some out. Found here are about 6,100 clones, around three quarters of them singletons; the top ten hold 35% to 40%. The input for sequencing was CD8+ T cells from blood, taken 24 months after liver transplant. The source is a human patient who received a liver transplant. Some T cells may have come from the graft donor.

CDR3 nucleotides: TGTGCCAGCAAGCCCCAGGGGAACACTGAAGCTTTCTTT. Its protein is CASKPQGNTEAFF. The rearrangement uses TRBV27 and TRBJ1-1; perhaps TRBD1 as D (5 bases). The CDR3 consists of 13 residues. V lost 7 bases to trimming and J lost 1 base, with 10 bases between them. Germline V gives CDR1 MNHEY, CDR2 SMNVEV (reference sequence).

This chain links TRBV4-2 with TRBJ2-1; 7 bases map to TRBD2. The junction had 13 bases not matched to a gene; V was cut back by 5 bases and J by 3 bases. The germline V gene has CDR1 LGHNA and CDR2 YNFKEQ. The CDR3 runs 17 residues. The CDR3 region is CASSKTGREEVYNEQFF. The CDR3, as DNA: TGTGCCAGCAGCAAGACGGGCCGGGAGGAAGTCTACAATGAGCAGTTCTTC.

This clone was detected a few times. V gene TRBV4-1 combines with J gene TRBJ1-4, with a tentative D call TRBD1 (5 bases). Germline assignment: CDR1 MGHRA and CDR2 YSYEKL. The CDR3 contains 15 residues. V lost 3 bases and J lost 0, with 8 bases in between. Here the CDR3 DNA reads TGCGCCAGCAGCCATCAGACAGCAACTAATGAAAAACTGTTTTTT. Translating it yields CASSHQTATNEKLFF.

The V call is TRBV29-1, the J call TRBJ2-2; D not resolved. Trimming shortened V by 6 bases and J by 8 bases, and 10 bases separated the two germline ends. CDR1 SQVTM and CDR2 ANQGSEA come from the germline V gene. The CDR3 has 11 residues. The CDR3 nucleotides read TGCAGCGTCAACAAAGGGGGGGAGCTGTTTTTT. Translation gives CSVNKGGELFF.

The rearrangement uses TRBV2 and TRBJ1-1; D uncertain. Germline CDR1 is SNHLY and CDR2 is FYNNEI. Trimming removed 7 bases at V and 3 bases at J, with 0 bases between. The CDR3 is made up of 9 amino acids. The CDR3 DNA reads as TGTGCCAGCAACACTGAAGCTTTCTTT. This codes for CASNTEAFF.

The chain joins TRBV7-2 to TRBJ2-3, with a tentative D call TRBD2 (5 bases). This CDR3 has 15 amino acids. V shed 6 bases and J shed 2 bases, with 15 bases lying between them. Germline assignment: CDR1 SGHTA and CDR2 FQGNSA. This chain's CDR3 is CASRITAASTDTQYF. CDR3 nucleotide sequence: TGTGCCAGCAGAATCACAGCGGCATCCACAGATACGCAGTATTTT.

This rearrangement joins TRBV7-8 to TRBJ1-1; D is unclear. This CDR3 comprises 11 residues. Germline lookup yields CDR1 SGHVS and CDR2 FQNEAQ. V was cut by 5 bases and J by 11 bases, with 12 bases left in between. The DNA for the CDR3 is TGTGCCAGCAGCCATATCGAGGGTGCTTTCTTT. Translating it yields CASSHIEGAFF.

This clone appeared once. The chain couples TRBV7-2 to TRBJ1-1; possibly TRBD1 for D (5 bases). Between the trimmed V and J ends, which lost 6 bases and 0 bases, there was a span of 17 bases. CDR3 length equals 16 residues. Germline V gene data show CDR1 as SGHTA and CDR2 as FQGNSA. CDR3 in DNA: TGTGCCAGCAGAAGGGACGGAACCCTCATGAACACTGAAGCTTTCTTT. Translation: CASRRDGTLMNTEAFF. The full variable domain, its missing parts supplied by reference TRBV7-2 and TRBJ1-1, is GAGVSQSPSNKVTEKGKDVELRCDPISGHTALYWYRQSLGQGLEFLIYFQGNSAPDKSGLPSDRFSAERTGGSVSTLTIQRTQQEDSAVYLCASRRDGTLMNTEAFFGQGTRLTVV.

The gene calls are TRBV18 and TRBJ1-1; D remains ambiguous. CDR1 is KGHSH, CDR2 LQKENI, per germline. The length of the CDR3 is 12 residues. Between the trimmed V and J ends, which lost 2 bases and 8 bases, there was a span of 9 bases. In DNA, the CDR3 is TGTGCCAGCTCACCAAGCACAAAGGAAGCTTTCTTT. It translates to CASSPSTKEAFF.

The chain employs TRBV6-5 and TRBJ2-1; no clear D gene. Trimming took off 3 bases at V and 15 bases at J, with 12 bases between the two ends. Germline loops: CDR1 MNHEY, CDR2 SVGAGI. The length of the CDR3 is 11 residues. The chain's CDR3 is CASSYPDYPFF. The CDR3, as DNA: TGTGCCAGCAGTTATCCCGATTACCCGTTCTTC.

A single count supports this clone. V and J are TRBV18 and TRBJ1-2; D remains unclear. Trimming removed 3 bases from V and 0 bases from J, with 17 bases in between. Germline V gene sequence: CDR1 KGHSH, CDR2 LQKENI. This CDR3 comprises 17 residues. Here the CDR3 DNA reads TGTGCCAGCTCACCCGGATTTATGGACGTTGCTAACTATGGCTACACCTTC. This translates into CASSPGFMDVANYGYTF. Variable domain in full (rest from reference TRBV18 and TRBJ1-2): NAGVMQNPRHLVRRRGQEARLRCSPMKGHSHVYWYRQLPEEGLKFMVYLQKENIIDESGMPKERFSAEFPKEGPSILRIQQVVRGDSAAYFCASSPGFMDVANYGYTFGSGTRLTVV.